This T cell receptor (beta chain) appears in the sequencing data of a study of blood T cell repertoires in COVID-19. The germline V gene encodes CDR1 SEHNR and CDR2 FQNEAQ (reference sequence). V was pared by 3 bases and J by 3 bases, with 5 bases between. CDR3 length: 13 residues. In the source study's methods: Using reference gene primer amplification, nucleated cell counts were estimated. Generated by immunoSEQ multiplex PCR, the TCRdb table keeps only in-frame clones and is missing some. The V and J calls and the clone size are those of that table, but D and trimming were determined from the DNA. The sample has approximately 250,000 clones; about 88% are singletons. Seattle enrolled patients during active infection and tracked them longitudinally.

The receptor was isolated from an older woman with COVID-19, enrolled during active disease. This chain connects TRBV7-9 to TRBJ2-2, with no clear D. The sequencing input was peripheral blood. The CDR3 DNA reads TGTGCCAGCAGCTTGGTAGACACCGGGGAGCTGTTTTTT. It codes for CASSLVDTGELFF.